One and the same sample provided the 20 T cell receptor beta chains below, sequenced in a study of T cells in Graves' hyperthyroidism and ophthalmopathy. Amplification of TCR beta CDR3 regions used RNA as the template. HTBI primers drove first-round RT-PCR of the TCR CDR3. A single record per CDR3 protein comes from TCRdb applying MiXCR to the multiplex PCR reads. This table has some 720,000 distinct CDR3 sequences, approximately 16% appearing once. The sequenced sample consisted of blood. Every receptor here comes from a man in his late teens or twenties with Graves' hyperthyroidism.

The J gene is TRBJ2-4, the V gene TRBV19; TRBD1 agrees at 8 bases. CDR3 length: 16 amino acids. The V segment lost 2 bases and the J segment 2 bases; nucleotides outside the gene matches: 5. Looked up from germline, CDR1 is LNHDA and CDR2 is SQIVND (reference sequence). This chain's CDR3 is CASSISGGRTKNIQYF. The CDR3 coding sequence is TGTGCCAGTAGTATATCAGGGGGCCGAACCAAAAACATTCAGTACTTC.

This clonotype has a count of ten or more. V is TRBV30 and J is TRBJ2-7; D not resolved. The V and J ends lost 3 bases and 3 bases respectively, with 9 bases between them. Germline V lookup: CDR1 GTSNPN, CDR2 SVGIG (reference sequence). The CDR3 length is 12 residues. CDR3 sequence (DNA): TGTGCCTGGAGCGGTGGTAGCTACGAGCAGTACTTC. Amino acid sequence: CAWSGGSYEQYF.

The chain couples TRBV3-1 to TRBJ2-7, with a possible D match to TRBD2 (6 bases). V dropped 1 base and J dropped 3 bases, with 13 bases sitting between them. This CDR3 region has 15 residues. Germline V gene data show CDR1 as LGHDT and CDR2 as YNNKEL (reference sequence). CDR3 sequence (DNA): TGTGCCAGCAGCCAAGGCGGGGACCCATACTACGAGCAGTACTTC. Translating gives CASSQGGDPYYEQYF.

This clonotype was detected many times. The gene calls are TRBV28 and TRBJ2-1; 7 bases map to TRBD1. V lost 4 bases, J lost 6 bases, and 12 bases stayed unmatched. The CDR3 is 16 amino acids. CDR1 and CDR2 from the germline V gene are MDHEN and SYDVKM. The CDR3 is CASSSLTLGTVNEQFF. CDR3 coding DNA: TGTGCCAGCAGTTCCCTAACCCTCGGGACAGTCAATGAGCAGTTCTTC.

This clonotype occurred a few times. This sequence joins TRBV7-8 and TRBJ1-5, with 7 bases fitting TRBD1. There are 16 residues in the CDR3. The trim removed 5 bases at V and 6 bases at J, leaving 13 bases unmatched. Per the germline V gene, CDR1 is SGHVS and CDR2 is FQNEAQ. DNA of the CDR3: TGTGCCAGCAGCCAGGGGGGGCAGGGGATCGCTCAGCCCCAGCATTTT. Its protein is CASSQGGQGIAQPQHF.

This clonotype was observed at least ten times. The chain combines TRBV18 with TRBJ1-2; D remains unclear. This CDR3 has 16 amino acids. Looked up from germline, CDR1 is KGHSH and CDR2 is LQKENI. V lost 3 bases to trimming and J lost 0 bases, with 14 bases between them. The CDR3 loop is CASSPLPRLANYGYTF. CDR3 DNA: TGTGCCAGCTCACCCCTCCCTCGGTTGGCTAACTATGGCTACACCTTC.

This clonotype has at least ten counts. V and J are TRBV11-1 and TRBJ2-7; D perhaps matches TRBD2 (6 bases). Germline CDR1 SGHAT, CDR2 FQDESV (reference sequence). Trimming cost V 3 bases and J 4 bases, with 13 bases left between them. This CDR3 spans 14 amino acids. In DNA form, the CDR3 reads TGTGCCAGCAGCTTCCTCGGGACTGCATACGAGCAGTACTTC. Its protein product is CASSFLGTAYEQYF.

The chain joins TRBV2 to TRBJ1-4, with D possibly matching TRBD1 (6 bases). Germline V gene lookup returns CDR1 SNHLY and CDR2 FYNNEI. V lost 8 bases to trimming and J lost 8 bases, with 15 bases between them. CDR3 length: 13 amino acids. The CDR3 coding sequence is TGTGCCAGCTCTGTGGACAGTGCCGAAAAACTGTTTTTT. Its translation is CASSVDSAEKLFF. Combining the CDR3 with reference TRBV2 and TRBJ1-4 gives the whole variable domain EPEVTQTPSHQVTQMGQEVILRCVPISNHLYFYWYRQILGQKVEFLVSFYNNEISEKSEIFDDQFSVERPDGSNFTLKIRSTKLEDSAMYFCASSVDSAEKLFFGSGTQLSVL.

This clonotype was seen at least ten times. The chain has TRBV2 and TRBJ2-3, with TRBD1 as a possible D gene (6 bases). V lost 5 bases and J 2 bases, leaving 26 bases between the germline ends. The CDR3 sequence is 19 residues long. Germline V lookup: CDR1 SNHLY, CDR2 FYNNEI. The CDR3 region has the DNA TGTGCCAGCAGTATCACTATCCGACAGGTGGGCTCCTACACAGATACGCAGTATTTT. Protein: CASSITIRQVGSYTDTQYF.

The sample holds a few counts of this clonotype. Because it lacks the conserved phenylalanine or tryptophan at the end, this CDR3 is likely a read error. The chain employs TRBV6-5 and TRBJ2-7; D remains unclear. Per the germline V gene, CDR1 is MNHEY and CDR2 is SVGAGI. The CDR3 is 13 residues long. Trimming removed 3 bases from V and 2 bases from J, with 8 bases in between. CDR3 nucleotides: TGTGCCAGCAGTTATCCCGGTGCCTACGAGCAGTACCTC. Encoded protein: CASSYPGAYEQYL.

This clonotype was observed many times. The V call is TRBV28, the J call TRBJ1-1; no clear D. Germline values: CDR1 MDHEN, CDR2 SYDVKM. Deletions cut 5 bases from V and 7 bases from J, with 11 bases between. This CDR3 contains 12 residues. The CDR3 is CASSLGRYEAFF. In nucleotides, the CDR3 is TGTGCCAGCAGTCTGGGTCGGTATGAAGCTTTCTTT.

This clonotype was seen at least ten times. The chain recombines TRBV20-1 with TRBJ2-7, with D perhaps assigned TRBD1 or TRBD2 (7 bases each). From germline, CDR1 is DFQATT and CDR2 SNEGSKA (reference sequence). Trimming cost V 8 bases and J 5 bases, with 13 bases left between them. The CDR3 runs to 11 residues. CDR3 DNA: TGCAGTCCCAGGGGGGGCAACGAGCAGTACTTC. Translating gives CSPRGGNEQYF.

This clonotype was seen more than once but under ten times. V is TRBV6-1 and J is TRBJ2-7; D perhaps matches TRBD2 (7 bases). This CDR3 is 18 amino acids long. Trimming shortened V by 5 bases and J by 0 bases, and 23 bases separated the two germline ends. Per the germline V gene, CDR1 is MNHNS and CDR2 is SASEGT. CDR3 amino acids: CASSTAWTGGYPSYEQYF. The CDR3 DNA sequence: TGTGCCAGCAGTACCGCTTGGACGGGGGGCTATCCCTCCTACGAGCAGTACTTC.

This clonotype came up many times. The genes are TRBV28 and TRBJ2-7; D may be TRBD1 (8 bases). With 7 bases removed from V and 6 bases from J, the gap between germline ends came to 28 bases. Germline V gene sequence: CDR1 MDHEN, CDR2 SYDVKM. The CDR3 has 17 residues. The CDR3 reads CASTSQGAAGPLGEQYF. The CDR3, as DNA: TGTGCCAGCACCTCCCAGGGGGCAGCGGGACCCCTAGGCGAGCAGTACTTC.

V and J are TRBV27 and TRBJ1-5; 7 bases agree with TRBD1. Per the germline V gene, CDR1 is MNHEY and CDR2 is SMNVEV (reference sequence). V shed 9 bases and J 5 bases; nucleotides not matched to a gene: 4. This CDR3 has 12 residues. CDR3 region: CARGTDDQPQHF. DNA of the CDR3: TGTGCCAGAGGGACAGACGATCAGCCCCAGCATTTT.

This chain uses TRBV7-7 with TRBJ2-1, with D possibly matching TRBD2 (5 bases). The V gene's germline CDR1 is SSHAT and CDR2 FNYEAQ (reference sequence). Trimming pared 6 bases from V and 9 bases from J, leaving 15 bases between. The CDR3 loop spans 13 amino acids. The CDR3 DNA sequence: TGTGCCAGCAGTAGAGGACTTGGGAGTGAGCAGTTCTTC. Its translation: CASSRGLGSEQFF.

The chain combines TRBV9 with TRBJ2-2; D unresolved. Germline V gene data show CDR1 as SGDLS and CDR2 as YYNGEE. Trimming removed 4 bases from V and 3 bases from J, with 10 bases in between. The CDR3 is 14 amino acids. DNA for the CDR3: TGTGCCAGCAGCACCGTATTGTACACCGGGGAGCTGTTTTTT. Translating it yields CASSTVLYTGELFF.

This chain links TRBV12-3 or TRBV12-4 with TRBJ2-5; TRBD1 matches 7 bases. The V segment lost 5 bases and the J segment 5 bases; nucleotides outside the gene matches: 20. The length of the CDR3 is 18 residues. CDR3 sequence (DNA): TGTGCCAGCAGTAGCGAATTCATCGGACAGGTTATTTCGGAGACCCAGTACTTC. As protein: CASSSEFIGQVISETQYF.

This clonotype has a count of ten or more. The chain combines TRBV2 with TRBJ2-6; no clear D gene. V lost 3 bases to trimming and J lost 0 bases, with 3 bases between them. The CDR3 is 14 residues long. Germline CDR1 SNHLY, CDR2 FYNNEI. CDR3 region: CASSEDSGANVLTF. CDR3 nucleotides: TGTGCCAGCAGTGAGGACTCTGGGGCCAACGTCCTGACTTTC.

This clonotype was found a few times. The CDR3 sequence is CATSDSAASMYTGELFF. CDR3 coding DNA: TGTGCCACCAGTGATTCTGCTGCTAGCATGTACACCGGGGAGCTGTTTTTT. The V gene is TRBV24-1, the J gene TRBJ2-2; a weak D match, TRBD2 (5 bases). This CDR3 has 17 residues. The V and J ends lost 2 bases and 3 bases respectively, with 15 bases between them. Germline V gene sequence: CDR1 KGHDR, CDR2 SFDVKD.